This section outlines one TCR beta chain sequence together with its context. This entry is derived from a study of PD-1 blockade in classical Hodgkin lymphoma. Germline CDR1 LNHDA, CDR2 SQIVND (reference sequence). The V segment lost 8 bases and the J segment 4 bases; nucleotides outside the gene matches: 12. The CDR3 runs 16 residues. Time point described: cycle 4 day 1 (C4D1), after five to seven weeks of nivolumab. Every patient relapsed after autologous stem cell transplantation, and brentuximab vedotin exposure varied. Generated by immunoSEQ multiplex PCR, the TCRdb table keeps only in-frame clones and is missing some. The sample records 20,000 or so clones, about 86% being singletons.

The V call is TRBV19, the J call TRBJ1-5; 9 bases line up with TRBD1. This clonotype was sampled from a human donor with classical Hodgkin lymphoma. Source: peripheral blood mononuclear cells (PBMCs), taken before the fourth cycle of nivolumab. CDR3 DNA sequence: TGTGCCAGTTTGGACAGGGGTTCGGGATGGAATCAGCCCCAGCATTTT. This translates into CASLDRGSGWNQPQHF.